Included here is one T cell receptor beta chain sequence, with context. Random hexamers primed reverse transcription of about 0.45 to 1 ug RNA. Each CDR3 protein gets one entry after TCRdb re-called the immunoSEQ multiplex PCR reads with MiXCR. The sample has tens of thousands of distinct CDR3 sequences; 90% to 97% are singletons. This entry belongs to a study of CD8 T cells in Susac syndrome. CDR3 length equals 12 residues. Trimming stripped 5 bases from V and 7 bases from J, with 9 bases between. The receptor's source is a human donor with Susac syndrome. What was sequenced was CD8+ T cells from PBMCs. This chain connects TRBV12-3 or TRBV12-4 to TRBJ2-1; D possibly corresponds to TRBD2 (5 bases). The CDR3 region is CASSEGLNEQFF. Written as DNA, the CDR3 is TGTGCCAGCAGTGAGGGTCTAAATGAGCAGTTCTTC.